Detailed here is one TCR beta chain. The antigen is undetermined. V was shortened by 3 bases and J by 0 bases, with 10 bases between the two germline ends. CDR1 SGDLS and CDR2 YYNGEE come from the germline V gene. The CDR3 is made up of 15 amino acids. Amplification used 60 V beta primers and 13 J beta primers. Assay used: immunoSEQ multiplex PCR; TCRdb lists only in-frame clones, some missing. The data show 93,000 or so clones, 75% to 85% seen once. These data come from a study of glioma-infiltrating T cells after dendritic cell vaccination. As for the study in general: Three intradermal dendritic cell vaccine injections were given every two weeks.

Overall study findings and caveats: Survival was not directly related to TCR clonality in these patients.

This clonotype originated in a human donor with glioblastoma. This rearrangement joins TRBV9 to TRBJ2-1, with D perhaps matching TRBD2 (5 bases). The sample here was blood, taken before dendritic cell vaccination. The CDR3 nucleotides are TGTGCCAGCAGCGCCGGGGTCGGCTCCTACAATGAGCAGTTCTTC. Amino acid sequence: CASSAGVGSYNEQFF.